These 27 T cell receptor beta chains came from one sample sequenced in a study of T cell responses to AZD1222 COVID-19 vaccine. Here immunoSEQ multiplex PCR was the method, and the copy in TCRdb shows in-frame clones only, minus some. The data hold about 120,000 clones, with about 85% observed a single time. The sequencing here drew on peripheral blood, taken on day 0 of AZD1222 vaccination. All receptors come from an adult in good health.

This clone appeared once. The chain links TRBV9 to TRBJ2-3; 8 bases map to TRBD2. The CDR3 is 16 amino acids. Germline V CDR1 and CDR2: SGDLS, YYNGEE. With 3 bases clipped from V and 3 bases from J, the junction kept 9 bases outside the gene matches. CDR3 bases: TGTGCCAGCAGCGCCCCCGGGACTAGTGTTACAGATACGCAGTATTTT. Protein: CASSAPGTSVTDTQYF.

This clone was recorded only once. The CDR3 loop is CASSYSVGPLMHF. CDR3 DNA sequence: TGTGCCAGCAGTTACTCTGTAGGTCCCCTCATGCATTTT. This chain joins TRBV6-2 or TRBV6-3 and TRBJ1-5; D call uncertain. CDR1 is MNHEY, CDR2 SVGEGT, per germline. Trimming left V 0 bases short and J 15 bases short, with 15 bases between. The CDR3 runs 13 residues.

The chain carries TRBV29-1 and TRBJ1-2; 7 nucleotides match TRBD1. Germline loops: CDR1 SQVTM, CDR2 ANQGSEA. This CDR3 has 13 amino acids. With V trimmed by 0 bases and J by 5 bases, 3 bases remained unmatched. The CDR3 DNA is TGCAGCGTTGAAGAGTTGACAGGGTATGGCTACACCTTC. Translation gives CSVEELTGYGYTF. The whole variable domain, remainder taken from reference TRBV29-1 and TRBJ1-2, is SAVISQKPSRDICQRGTSLTIQCQVDSQVTMMFWYRQQPGQSLTLIATANQGSEATYESGFVIDKFPISRPNLTFSTLTVSNMSPEDSSIYLCSVEELTGYGYTFGSGTRLTVV.

The rearrangement joins TRBV9 to TRBJ1-3; perhaps TRBD1 as D (5 bases). Germline V gives CDR1 SGDLS, CDR2 YYNGEE. There are 19 residues in the CDR3. The V gene lost 0 bases and the J gene lost 0 bases, with 19 bases spanning the gap. The CDR3 DNA is TGTGCCAGCAGCGTAGTTAGACAGCACCATAAACCCTCTGGAAACACCATATATTTT. Protein sequence: CASSVVRQHHKPSGNTIYF.

In this sample, this clone turned up a few times. The V call is TRBV4-3, the J call TRBJ1-3; D gene unclear. The CDR3 has 14 residues. Germline assignment: CDR1 LGHNA and CDR2 YSLEER. V was clipped by 2 bases and J by 4 bases, with 9 bases between them. DNA for the CDR3: TGCGCCAGCAGCCAACGATCTGGGGGAAACACCATATATTTT. It specifies CASSQRSGGNTIYF.

This rearrangement joins TRBV10-3 to TRBJ1-6, with D tentatively TRBD1 (5 bases). The CDR3 length is 14 residues. Per germline, CDR1 ENHRY and CDR2 SYGVKD. The ends were cut back, 6 bases at V and 9 bases at J, with 15 bases in the middle. This CDR3 reads CAIRSGAFGSPLHF. The CDR3 nucleotides read TGTGCCATCAGGAGCGGGGCATTCGGTTCACCCCTCCACTTT.

The genes are TRBV5-4 and TRBJ2-1; tentative D call: TRBD2 (6 bases). Germline V gene data show CDR1 as SGHNT and CDR2 as YYREEE (reference sequence). V dropped 7 bases and J dropped 6 bases, with 14 bases sitting between them. This CDR3 contains 13 residues. CDR3 nucleotide sequence: TGTGCCAGCTCGAGCGGGCCCTCCAATGAGCAGTTCTTC. This encodes CASSSGPSNEQFF.

CDR3 region: CASSRTGRSNQPQHF. The CDR3, as DNA: TGTGCCAGCAGCCGGACAGGGCGGAGCAATCAGCCCCAGCATTTT. The V gene is TRBV28, the J gene TRBJ1-5, with 8 bases identical to TRBD1. CDR3 length equals 15 residues. Germline trimming cut 6 bases from V and 1 base from J; bases unmatched to any gene: 5. The germline CDR1 and CDR2 sequences are MDHEN and SYDVKM.

The CDR3 reads CSARNGQPQHF. The CDR3 region has the DNA TGCAGTGCTAGGAACGGTCAGCCCCAGCATTTT. The gene calls are TRBV20-1 and TRBJ1-5, with D hard to call. The germline gives CDR1 DFQATT, CDR2 SNEGSKA (reference sequence). The V end was cut by 3 bases, the J end by 6 bases, with 6 bases between. This CDR3 spans 11 amino acids.

The CDR3 region is CASSYSSQGSYEQYF. CDR3 bases: TGTGCCAGCAGTTACTCCTCCCAGGGCAGCTACGAGCAGTACTTC. The gene calls are TRBV6-5 and TRBJ2-7; D may be TRBD1 (5 bases). This CDR3 has 15 amino acids. Trimming stripped 0 bases from V and 3 bases from J, with 12 bases between. Germline V CDR1 and CDR2: MNHEY, SVGAGI.

The CDR3 reads CASSLGRSSGYTF. The CDR3, as DNA: TGTGCCAGCAGCTTGGGCAGGTCAAGTGGCTACACCTTC. The J gene is TRBJ1-2, the V gene TRBV7-6; D not certain. The V end lost 3 bases, the J end lost 7 bases, and 12 bases lay between the germline ends. The germline CDR1 and CDR2 sequences are SGHVS and FNYEAQ. This CDR3 region has 13 residues.

The V call is TRBV7-3, the J call TRBJ2-1; maybe TRBD1 (7 bases). Germline-derived CDR1 and CDR2 are SGHTA and FQGTGA. The CDR3 has 13 residues. V lost 4 bases to trimming and J lost 8 bases, with 12 bases between them. CDR3 nucleotide sequence: TGTGCCAGCAGCTCCGACAGGGACTATGAGCAGTTCTTC. It yields the protein CASSSDRDYEQFF.

The V call is TRBV19, the J call TRBJ1-3; D is ambiguous. V shed 6 bases and J shed 4 bases, with 16 bases lying between them. Germline CDR1 reads LNHDA; CDR2 reads SQIVND (reference sequence). The CDR3 has 15 residues. The CDR3 region has the DNA TGTGCCAGTAGGATTGGCCCCACCTGGGGAAACACCATATATTTT. It translates to CASRIGPTWGNTIYF.

The chain joins TRBV7-8 to TRBJ2-7; 8 bases match TRBD2. V lost 5 bases and J lost 2; bases outside the gene matches: 11. CDR1 and CDR2 from the germline V gene are SGHVS and FQNEAQ. CDR3 length: 16 residues. CDR3 sequence reads: CASSPEFTSGPYEQYF. In nucleotides, the CDR3 is TGTGCCAGCAGCCCTGAGTTTACTAGCGGACCCTACGAGCAGTACTTC. The full variable domain, rest sourced from reference TRBV7-8 and TRBJ2-7, is GAGVSQSPRYKVAKRGQDVALRCDPISGHVSLFWYQQALGQGPEFLTYFQNEAQLDKSGLPSDRFFAERPEGSVSTLKIQRTQQEDSAVYLCASSPEFTSGPYEQYFGPGTRLTVT.

V gene TRBV28 combines with J gene TRBJ1-5; 7 bases map to TRBD1. Germline V lookup: CDR1 MDHEN, CDR2 SYDVKM. V was clipped by 2 bases and J by 2 bases; unmatched bases: 3. The CDR3 spans 15 residues. CDR3 sequence reads: CASSLEGARNQPQHF. The CDR3 coding sequence is TGTGCCAGCAGTTTAGAGGGGGCACGCAATCAGCCCCAGCATTTT.

The genes are TRBV7-8 and TRBJ1-2; D is uncertain. This CDR3 is built from 14 residues. Germline V gene sequence: CDR1 SGHVS, CDR2 FQNEAQ. V was pared by 5 bases and J by 4 bases, with 14 bases between. CDR3 DNA sequence: TGTGCCAGCAGCGTATTCGGACTCAGCTATGGCTACACCTTC. Translated: CASSVFGLSYGYTF.

This chain links TRBV11-2 with TRBJ2-6; D remains unclear. Trimming shortened V by 1 base and J by 2 bases, and 15 bases separated the two germline ends. The CDR3 extends over 18 amino acids. Per germline, CDR1 SGHAT and CDR2 FQNNGV. The CDR3 nucleotides read TGTGCCAGCAGCTTAGTCCCGCCCTCTATGGCTGGGGCCAACGTCCTGACTTTC. This codes for CASSLVPPSMAGANVLTF.

The rearrangement joins TRBV6-6 to TRBJ1-1, with no clear D. The CDR3 is 13 amino acids. Germline loops: CDR1 MNHNY, CDR2 SVGAGI (reference sequence). Trimming removed 8 bases at V and 4 bases at J, with 14 bases between. CDR3 in DNA: TGTGCCAGCCCCCCCTCTGCGGGCACTGAAGCTTTCTTT. Its protein is CASPPSAGTEAFF.

The J gene is TRBJ1-1, the V gene TRBV11-2; 10 bases line up with TRBD1. The V segment lost 1 base and the J segment 5 bases; nucleotides outside the gene matches: 4. Germline V gene lookup returns CDR1 SGHAT and CDR2 FQNNGV. This CDR3 comprises 15 residues. Here the CDR3 reads CASSLGTGGITEAFF. The CDR3 DNA reads TGTGCCAGCAGCTTAGGGACAGGGGGAATTACTGAAGCTTTCTTT.

J is TRBJ1-1 and V is TRBV3-1 (or the pseudogene TRBV3-2), with a weak D call TRBD1 (6 bases). CDR1 LGHDT and CDR2 YNNKEL come from the germline V gene (reference sequence). The CDR3 totals 16 residues. Between the trimmed V and J ends, which lost 4 bases and 5 bases, there was a span of 20 bases. The CDR3 loop is CASSPQGRGRRTEAFF. The CDR3 bases are TGTGCCAGCAGCCCCCAAGGGCGGGGGCGCAGGACTGAAGCTTTCTTT.

This clone appeared a single time. This chain uses TRBV9 with TRBJ2-3; 7 bases are shared with TRBD1. Germline V gives CDR1 SGDLS, CDR2 YYNGEE. This CDR3 spans 15 amino acids. V gave up 4 bases and J gave up 2 bases; unmatched junction bases: 7. The CDR3 reads CASSKTGILTDTQYF. The CDR3 DNA reads as TGTGCCAGCAGCAAGACAGGGATTCTCACAGATACGCAGTATTTT.

The rearrangement uses TRBV29-1 and TRBJ2-2, with a weak D call TRBD2 (6 bases). Trimming took off 7 bases at V and 1 base at J, with 10 bases between the two ends. Germline CDR1 and CDR2: SQVTM and ANQGSEA. The CDR3 runs to 13 residues. CDR3 in amino acids: CSAGTVNTGELFF. The CDR3 nucleotides are TGCAGCGCAGGGACTGTGAACACCGGGGAGCTGTTTTTT.

The rearrangement links TRBV5-1 to TRBJ1-1, with TRBD1 matching over 9 bases. Germline CDR1 and CDR2: SGHRS and YFSETQ. The CDR3 is 17 amino acids. J lost 0 bases, V lost 5 bases, and 11 bases had no gene match. The chain's CDR3 is CASSFTGTGNLNTEAFF. The CDR3 bases are TGCGCCAGCAGTTTTACCGGGACAGGGAACTTGAACACTGAAGCTTTCTTT.

This chain connects TRBV16 to TRBJ2-5; D is undetermined. V dropped 2 bases and J dropped 5 bases, with 12 bases sitting between them. This CDR3 is built from 14 residues. Germline V gene lookup returns CDR1 KGHSY and CDR2 FQNENV. The CDR3 DNA is TGTGCCAGCAGCCAAACCGGGCCTGGGGAGACCCAGTACTTC. Translation: CASSQTGPGETQYF.

V usage is TRBV27 and J usage is TRBJ1-2, with 10 bases lining up with TRBD1. Germline V gene data show CDR1 as MNHEY and CDR2 as SMNVEV (reference sequence). The CDR3 is 20 residues long. Unmatched junction bases numbered 19, after V lost 0 bases and J lost 6 bases. The CDR3 loop reads CASSLSKGPGQGPRLNGYTF. The CDR3 bases are TGTGCCAGCAGTTTATCGAAGGGACCGGGACAGGGGCCTCGGTTGAATGGCTACACCTTC.

V and J are TRBV5-4 and TRBJ2-5; 7 positions match TRBD1. CDR3 length: 15 amino acids. Germline trimming cut 1 base from V and 5 bases from J; bases unmatched to any gene: 8. Germline CDR1 reads SGHNT; CDR2 reads YYREEE (reference sequence). The CDR3 DNA follows: TGTGCCAGCAGCTTGAGGGCAGGGGGATCGGAGACCCAGTACTTC. Its translation is CASSLRAGGSETQYF.

Of note for this clone: The CDR3 end shows no conserved phenylalanine or tryptophan, and so a read error is likely. The DNA is omitted, as the CDR3 cannot be located on it reliably, and the CDR3 follows TCRdb's listing. The V call is TRBV30, the J call TRBJ1-1; the D call in the table, TRBD1, was not verified against the DNA. Germline CDR1 and CDR2: GTSNPN and SVGIG (reference sequence). The CDR3 is 13 amino acids long, termini counted. The CDR3 here is CAWSVAGGQGVHL.